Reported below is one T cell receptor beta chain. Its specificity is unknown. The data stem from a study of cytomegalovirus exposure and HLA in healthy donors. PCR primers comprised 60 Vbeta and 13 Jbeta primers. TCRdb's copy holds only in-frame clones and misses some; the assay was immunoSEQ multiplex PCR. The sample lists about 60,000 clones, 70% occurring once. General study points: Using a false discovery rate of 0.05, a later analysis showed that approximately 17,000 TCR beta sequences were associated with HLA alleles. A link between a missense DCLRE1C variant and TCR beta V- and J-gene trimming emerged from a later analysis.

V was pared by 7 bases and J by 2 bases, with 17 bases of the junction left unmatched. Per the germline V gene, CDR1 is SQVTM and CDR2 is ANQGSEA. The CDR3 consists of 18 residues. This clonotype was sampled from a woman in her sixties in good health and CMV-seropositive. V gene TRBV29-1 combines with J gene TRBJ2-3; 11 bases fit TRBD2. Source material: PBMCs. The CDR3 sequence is CSATFLAGGLPYTDTQYF. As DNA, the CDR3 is TGCAGCGCTACCTTTCTAGCGGGGGGCCTACCATACACAGATACGCAGTATTTT.